Following are 5 T cell receptor beta chains from one sample sequenced in a study of identical twins. TCRdb ran MiXCR on the 5' RACE reads and lists one entry per CDR3 protein. The repertoire holds 1.5 million to 2 million distinct CDR3 sequences, with roughly 35% as singletons. The specimen was cord blood. The receptor source for this set is a newborn girl in good health.

As DNA, the CDR3 is TGTGCCAGCAGTTTTGGGTCTACTGGAAACACCATATATTTT. Its translation: CASSFGSTGNTIYF. This chain uses TRBV28 with TRBJ1-3; D is unresolved. CDR3 length: 14 residues. CDR1 and CDR2 (germline): MDHEN, SYDVKM. V was trimmed by 3 bases and J by 2 bases, leaving 8 bases between them. The whole variable domain, filled in from reference TRBV28 and TRBJ1-3, reads DVKVTQSSRYLVKRTGEKVFLECVQDMDHENMFWYRQDPGLGLRLIYFSYDVKMKEKGDIPEGYSVSREKKERFSLILESASTNQTSMYLCASSFGSTGNTIYFGEGSWLTVV.

This clonotype was recorded a few times. The rearrangement links TRBV15 to TRBJ2-3; 8 bases align to TRBD1. In germline, CDR1 is LNHNV, CDR2 YYDKDF (reference sequence). The CDR3 is made up of 18 amino acids. V lost 0 bases and J lost 1; bases outside the gene matches: 9. The CDR3 region is CATSRDPIHRGGTDTQYF. In DNA, the CDR3 is TGTGCCACCAGCAGAGATCCAATACACAGGGGGGGCACAGATACGCAGTATTTT.

The table lists this clonotype with a few counts. The chain combines TRBV5-8 with TRBJ2-7; D might be TRBD1 (6 bases). Germline assignment: CDR1 SGHTS and CDR2 YDEGEE. V was clipped by 6 bases and J by 4 bases, with 11 bases between them. This CDR3 is 12 amino acids long. The CDR3 protein is CASNFDRYEQYF. In DNA form, the CDR3 reads TGTGCCAGCAACTTCGACAGGTACGAGCAGTACTTC.

The DNA of the CDR3 is TGTGCCAGCAGCCAGGATACTAGCGGGGGAACCGGGGAGCTGTTTTTT. Amino acids: CASSQDTSGGTGELFF. V gene TRBV4-2 combines with J gene TRBJ2-2; 11 nucleotides match TRBD2. CDR1 and CDR2 from the germline V gene are LGHNA and YNFKEQ. The V segment lost 3 bases and the J segment 5 bases; nucleotides outside the gene matches: 5. The CDR3 runs to 16 residues.

This clonotype was picked up a small number of times. The chain is built from TRBV29-1 and TRBJ1-2, with TRBD1 matching 8 bases. With 2 bases clipped from V and 4 bases from J, the junction kept 9 bases outside the gene matches. This CDR3 has 15 residues. CDR1 and CDR2 (germline): SQVTM, ANQGSEA. Written as DNA, the CDR3 is TGCAGCGTTGAACCCCGGACAGGGTCCGTCTATGGCTACACCTTC. Translated: CSVEPRTGSVYGYTF.